This passage covers 18 T cell receptor beta chains from one sample sequenced in a study of blood T cells in healthy people across ages (dated by TCRdb to about 2015). Library construction relied on 5' RACE. The sequencer was an Illumina HiSeq 2500. A second PCR of about 6 to 11 cycles was performed with a sample-barcoded 5' primer and a J-beta primer mix. TCRdb redid the processing of the public reads, applying fastp at Q25 and MiXCR, and retained in-frame beta chains. A single entry per CDR3 protein holds the most common genes and DNA from its merged rows. Recorded for this sample are under 2 million distinct CDR3 sequences; around 35% of them occurred a single time. Approximately 10% of the sample goes to the ten largest clones. The sequenced sample was blood. Every receptor here comes from a woman in her twenties or thirties in good health.

The V gene is TRBV5-1, the J gene TRBJ2-7, with D perhaps TRBD2 (6 bases). V gave up 2 bases and J gave up 3 bases, with 15 bases separating them. The CDR3 has 15 residues. Per the germline V gene, CDR1 is SGHRS and CDR2 is YFSETQ. CDR3 protein: CASSFGLAWFYEQYF. CDR3 in DNA: TGCGCCAGCAGCTTTGGCCTAGCGTGGTTCTACGAGCAGTACTTC.

In the case of this clonotype: Given the absence of the conserved phenylalanine or tryptophan at the CDR3 end, a read error is likely. This chain connects TRBV27 to TRBJ2-1; 12 nucleotides align to TRBD2. CDR3 length equals 14 residues. Germline V gives CDR1 MNHEY, CDR2 SMNVEV (reference sequence). The trim removed 5 bases at V and 4 bases at J, leaving 0 bases unmatched. In DNA, the CDR3 is TGTGCCAGCAGTGGGACTAGCGGGTACAATGAGCAGTTCTTG. Protein product: CASSGTSGYNEQFL.

Many counts were recorded for this clonotype. V usage is TRBV5-5 and J usage is TRBJ2-3; TRBD1 is a possible D gene (6 bases). Germline V CDR1 and CDR2: SGHKS, YYEKEE (reference sequence). The CDR3 consists of 16 residues. V was cut by 0 bases and J by 2 bases, with 13 bases left in between. This chain's CDR3 is CASSLAGQSHTDTQYF. DNA of the CDR3: TGTGCCAGCAGCTTGGCAGGACAGAGCCACACAGATACGCAGTATTTT. Based on the CDR3 plus reference TRBV5-5 and TRBJ2-3, the full variable domain is DAGVTQSPTHLIKTRGQQVTLRCSPISGHKSVSWYQQVLGQGPQFIFQYYEKEERGRGNFPDRFSARQFPNYSSELNVNALLLGDSALYLCASSLAGQSHTDTQYFGPGTRLTVL.

The CDR3 region has the DNA TGTGCCAGCAGCCGATCTAACGGGAGGATGAACACCGGGGAGCTGTTTTTT. The encoded protein is CASSRSNGRMNTGELFF. V usage is TRBV4-2 and J usage is TRBJ2-2, with 7 bases identical to TRBD2. V lost 4 bases to trimming and J lost 1 base; unmatched junction nucleotides: 9. Germline CDR1 and CDR2: LGHNA and YNFKEQ. The length of the CDR3 is 17 residues.

The rearrangement uses TRBV7-3 and TRBJ2-1, with 10 bases fitting TRBD2. This CDR3 is built from 15 residues. V dropped 5 bases and J dropped 12; count of bases not matched to a gene: 13. Germline-derived CDR1 and CDR2 are SGHTA and FQGTGA. This chain's CDR3 is CASSPMLAGAGGQFF. The CDR3 coding sequence is TGTGCCAGCAGCCCCATGCTAGCGGGAGCCGGTGGGCAGTTCTTC. Full variable domain (outside the CDR3, taken from reference TRBV7-3 and TRBJ2-1): GAGVSQTPSNKVTEKGKYVELRCDPISGHTALYWYRQSLGQGPEFLIYFQGTGAADDSGLPNDRFFAVRPEGSVSTLKIQRTERGDSAVYLCASSPMLAGAGGQFFGPGTRLTVL.

This chain uses TRBV5-1 with TRBJ2-6, with 7 bases matching TRBD1. Trimming at V came to 6 bases and at J to 0 bases, leaving 6 bases not matched to a gene. Germline V CDR1 and CDR2: SGHRS, YFSETQ. The length of the CDR3 is 16 residues. The CDR3 here is CASKDRDRSGANVLTF. The CDR3 DNA is TGCGCCAGCAAAGACAGGGACCGCTCTGGGGCCAACGTCCTGACTTTC.

As concerns this clonotype: An end of the junction differs from the germline gene, which may be a read error. This chain links TRBV6-6 with TRBJ1-1, with 7 bases identical to TRBD1. CDR3 length equals 16 residues. Germline V gene lookup returns CDR1 MNHNY and CDR2 SVGAGI (reference sequence). The CDR3 sequence: CASSWRTGTANTEAFF. In DNA form, the CDR3 reads TGTGCCAGCAGTTGGAGAACCGGGACAGCGAACACTGAGGCTTTCTTT.

V and J are TRBV6-2 or TRBV6-3 and TRBJ2-3, with D maybe TRBD1 (6 bases). Trimming took off 5 bases at V and 4 bases at J, with 13 bases between the two ends. The CDR3 covers 14 residues. Per the germline V gene, CDR1 is MNHEY and CDR2 is SVGEGT. CDR3: CASSVPGAADTQYF. CDR3 coding DNA: TGTGCCAGCAGTGTTCCAGGGGCCGCAGATACGCAGTATTTT.

The chain uses TRBV5-8 and TRBJ1-4; tentative D call: TRBD1 (5 bases). Germline lookup yields CDR1 SGHTS and CDR2 YDEGEE. The germline V and J ends were trimmed by 10 bases and 7 bases, with 23 bases remaining between them. The length of the CDR3 is 15 residues. The DNA of the CDR3 is TGTGCCGGCGGAATATCCGGGGCCCGGGCTGAAAAACTGTTTTTT. Its protein is CAGGISGARAEKLFF.

The gene calls are TRBV12-3 or TRBV12-4 and TRBJ1-1; D call uncertain. The V and J ends lost 10 bases and 4 bases respectively, with 7 bases between them. The CDR3 totals 10 residues. CDR3 nucleotides: TGTGCCACCCGTACCACTGAAGCTTTCTTT. Translation gives CATRTTEAFF.

The gene calls are TRBV4-2 and TRBJ1-6, with 7 nucleotides matching TRBD1. The CDR3 is 16 amino acids. Trimming removed 1 base from V and 6 bases from J; junction bases left unmatched: 6. Germline lookup yields CDR1 LGHNA and CDR2 YNFKEQ. CDR3 coding DNA: TGTGCCAGCAGCCAAGGGCAGGGGGTGGGTAATTCACCCCTCCACTTT. This encodes CASSQGQGVGNSPLHF.

The V gene is TRBV27, the J gene TRBJ2-5, with TRBD2 matching 11 bases. Germline V gives CDR1 MNHEY, CDR2 SMNVEV (reference sequence). The CDR3 has 17 residues. With V trimmed by 3 bases and J by 11 bases, 17 bases remained unmatched. The CDR3 bases are TGTGCCAGCAGTTTCCGACTAGCGGGAAGAGGGGACAATGTGCAGTACTTC. Amino acid sequence: CASSFRLAGRGDNVQYF.

The gene calls are TRBV6-6 and TRBJ1-2; D call uncertain. V was cut by 2 bases and J by 4 bases, with 11 bases left in between. The germline V gene has CDR1 MNHNY and CDR2 SVGAGI (reference sequence). CDR3 length equals 14 residues. CDR3: CASSYNLESYGYTF. CDR3 DNA sequence: TGTGCCAGCAGTTACAATCTGGAGAGCTATGGCTACACCTTC.

The chain links TRBV11-2 to TRBJ2-7, with 11 nucleotides matching TRBD2. Germline trimming cut 5 bases from V and 7 bases from J; bases unmatched to any gene: 7. The CDR3 extends over 14 amino acids. Germline CDR1 reads SGHAT; CDR2 reads FQNNGV. The CDR3: CASSRLAGPWEQYF. CDR3 nucleotides: TGTGCCAGCAGCCGACTAGCGGGGCCCTGGGAGCAGTACTTC.

In its sample, this clonotype was seen a few times. The chain employs TRBV5-1 and TRBJ1-4; TRBD1 is a possible D gene (6 bases). The CDR3 covers 16 residues. The germline V and J ends were trimmed by 6 bases and 5 bases, with 20 bases remaining between them. Germline V CDR1 and CDR2: SGHRS, YFSETQ. The CDR3 DNA is TGCGCCAGCATGGTCGGACAGTCTCTAAGCAATGAAAAACTGTTTTTT. As protein: CASMVGQSLSNEKLFF.

CDR3 sequence (DNA): TGTGCCAGCAGCTTAGGCAGGGGAGGCCATCAGCCCCAGCATTTT. Amino acids: CASSLGRGGHQPQHF. V usage is TRBV7-9 and J usage is TRBJ1-5, with D perhaps matching TRBD1 (6 bases). The germline V gene has CDR1 SEHNR and CDR2 FQNEAQ (reference sequence). V dropped 1 base and J dropped 5 bases, with 12 bases sitting between them. The CDR3 sequence is 15 residues long.

This clonotype was seen a handful of times. The CDR3 nucleotides read TGTGCCAGCAGTAATGATTGGACGGGGGTTAACTATGGCTACACCTTC. Amino acid sequence: CASSNDWTGVNYGYTF. The V gene is TRBV11-2, the J gene TRBJ1-2; the D gene is possibly TRBD1 (5 bases). Germline V lookup: CDR1 SGHAT, CDR2 FQNNGV. V lost 6 bases and J 1 base, leaving 18 bases between the germline ends. CDR3 length: 16 amino acids.

This clonotype has at least ten counts. The genes are TRBV4-1 and TRBJ2-3; the D gene is possibly TRBD1 (7 bases). CDR3 length: 15 amino acids. Germline CDR1 reads MGHRA; CDR2 reads YSYEKL. The ends were cut back, 0 bases at V and 5 bases at J, with 12 bases in the middle. The CDR3, as DNA: TGCGCCAGCAGCCAAGATGTCAGGGGGGAAGATACGCAGTATTTT. This gives the protein CASSQDVRGEDTQYF.